These 2 T cell receptor beta chains were sequenced from one sample in a study of blood T cell repertoires in COVID-19. Here immunoSEQ multiplex PCR was the method, and the copy in TCRdb shows in-frame clones only, minus some. In the table there are over 95,000 clones, around 79% of which are singletons. Material for sequencing was peripheral blood. The receptors originated from a woman aged 80 or over with active or convalescent COVID-19.

The V gene is TRBV25-1, the J gene TRBJ2-2, with a weak D call TRBD1 (6 bases). The CDR3 covers 14 residues. Germline V gene data show CDR1 as MGHDK and CDR2 as SYGVNS. V dropped 8 bases and J dropped 3 bases, with 13 bases sitting between them. The CDR3 DNA reads TGTGCCAGCCGGCTACAGGGAGACACCGGGGAGCTGTTTTTT. Translated, it gives CASRLQGDTGELFF.

The rearrangement joins TRBV7-6 to TRBJ2-3, with 13 bases lining up with TRBD2. The CDR3 spans 17 residues. Trimming cost V 5 bases and J 0 bases; bases outside gene matches: 5. CDR1 SGHVS and CDR2 FNYEAQ come from the germline V gene. The CDR3 spells CASSILAGGDSTDTQYF. CDR3 in DNA: TGTGCCAGCAGCATACTAGCGGGAGGGGATAGCACAGATACGCAGTATTTT. Full variable domain (remainder filled in from reference TRBV7-6 and TRBJ2-3): GAGVSQSPRYKVTKRGQDVALRCDPISGHVSLYWYRQALGQGPEFLTYFNYEAQQDKSGLPNDRFSAERPEGSISTLTIQRTEQRDSAMYRCASSILAGGDSTDTQYFGPGTRLTVL.